Shown below are 32 T cell receptor beta chains from a single sample sequenced in a study of blood T cell repertoires in COVID-19. Here immunoSEQ multiplex PCR was the method, and the copy in TCRdb shows in-frame clones only, minus some. The repertoire has some 150,000 clones, roughly 85% of them found once; the top ten carry about 2.9%. The sequenced sample was PBMCs or T cells enriched from blood (not recorded which). All receptors derive from a woman between 45 and 60 years old who had recovered from COVID-19.

This chain joins TRBV19 and TRBJ2-3; 7 bases align to TRBD2. This CDR3 contains 14 residues. V was pared by 3 bases and J by 2 bases, with 2 bases of the junction left unmatched. The germline V gene has CDR1 LNHDA and CDR2 SQIVND (reference sequence). The CDR3 loop reads CASSMLAATDTQYF. CDR3 DNA: TGTGCCAGTAGTATGCTAGCGGCCACAGATACGCAGTATTTT.

This chain links TRBV9 with TRBJ2-1; 9 bases agree with TRBD2. J was trimmed by 8 bases and V by 0 bases; bases with no gene match: 9. In germline, CDR1 is SGDLS, CDR2 YYNGEE. The CDR3 is 16 residues long. The CDR3: CASSVEGRGGPDEQFF. In nucleotides, the CDR3 is TGTGCCAGCAGCGTAGAGGGGCGGGGGGGCCCCGATGAGCAGTTCTTC.

The CDR3 DNA sequence: TGCAGCGTTGAAGTGGGGGGATCTTTAGGCTATGGCTACACCTTC. Translation: CSVEVGGSLGYGYTF. This sequence joins TRBV29-1 and TRBJ1-2; D is possibly TRBD1 (5 bases). The CDR3 covers 15 residues. In germline, CDR1 is SQVTM, CDR2 ANQGSEA. The germline V and J ends were trimmed by 1 base and 4 bases, with 16 bases remaining between them. Full variable domain (rest looked up from reference TRBV29-1 and TRBJ1-2): SAVISQKPSRDICQRGTSLTIQCQVDSQVTMMFWYRQQPGQSLTLIATANQGSEATYESGFVIDKFPISRPNLTFSTLTVSNMSPEDSSIYLCSVEVGGSLGYGYTFGSGTRLTVV.

CDR3 in amino acids: CASSRPGQGNQPQHF. CDR3 nucleotides: TGTGCCAGCAGCCGACCGGGACAGGGCAATCAGCCCCAGCATTTT. The genes are TRBV7-8 and TRBJ1-5; 8 bases align to TRBD1. The CDR3 covers 15 residues. V lost 5 bases and J lost 2; bases outside the gene matches: 5. The germline gives CDR1 SGHVS, CDR2 FQNEAQ.

This chain links TRBV19 with TRBJ1-1; tentative D call: TRBD1 (6 bases). Germline lookup yields CDR1 LNHDA and CDR2 SQIVND (reference sequence). Between the trimmed V and J ends, which lost 7 bases and 0 bases, there was a span of 18 bases. The CDR3 totals 16 residues. This CDR3 is CASIPGTSGVNTEAFF. CDR3 nucleotide sequence: TGTGCCAGTATCCCGGGGACCTCAGGGGTGAACACTGAAGCTTTCTTT.

The chain has TRBV5-1 and TRBJ2-7; possible D gene TRBD1, 6 bases. This CDR3 region has 17 residues. V lost 3 bases and J 1 base, leaving 20 bases between the germline ends. The germline V gene has CDR1 SGHRS and CDR2 YFSETQ. The chain's CDR3 is CASSSQGLGDSSYEQYF. DNA for the CDR3: TGCGCCAGCAGCTCCCAGGGGTTGGGTGACAGTTCCTACGAGCAGTACTTC.

The CDR3 loop reads CASSLARTANEKLFF. The CDR3 coding sequence is TGCGCCAGCAGCTTGGCAAGGACAGCTAATGAAAAACTGTTTTTT. The rearrangement joins TRBV5-1 to TRBJ1-4, with a weak D call TRBD1 (6 bases). The CDR3 extends over 15 amino acids. V shed 0 bases and J shed 3 bases, with 9 bases lying between them. Germline-derived CDR1 and CDR2 are SGHRS and YFSETQ. The full variable domain, rest sourced from reference TRBV5-1 and TRBJ1-4, is KAGVTQTPRYLIKTRGQQVTLSCSPISGHRSVSWYQQTPGQGLQFLFEYFSETQRNKGNFPGRFSGRQFSNSRSEMNVSTLELGDSALYLCASSLARTANEKLFFGSGTQLSVL.

V usage is TRBV19 and J usage is TRBJ1-2; TRBD1 matches 9 bases. This CDR3 region has 14 residues. The germline V gene encodes CDR1 LNHDA and CDR2 SQIVND (reference sequence). V was pared by 6 bases and J by 2 bases, with 4 bases of the junction left unmatched. CDR3: CASSRTGDNYGYTF. CDR3 bases: TGTGCCAGTAGCCGGACAGGGGACAACTATGGCTACACCTTC.

The CDR3 protein is CASSPGAANTGELFF. The CDR3 DNA sequence: TGTGCCAGCAGCCCAGGGGCGGCGAACACCGGGGAGCTGTTTTTT. This chain joins TRBV11-3 and TRBJ2-2, with D perhaps TRBD1 (6 bases). The CDR3 extends over 15 amino acids. Deletions cut 5 bases from V and 0 bases from J, with 10 bases between. Per germline, CDR1 SGHNT and CDR2 YENEEA.

This chain uses TRBV29-1 with TRBJ2-5, with D perhaps TRBD1 (5 bases). Per germline, CDR1 SQVTM and CDR2 ANQGSEA. Deletions cut 4 bases from V and 2 bases from J, with 8 bases between. The length of the CDR3 is 12 residues. The CDR3 bases are TGCAGCGTTGGACAGAGTCAAGAGACCCAGTACTTC. It specifies CSVGQSQETQYF. The complete variable domain, with remaining parts taken from reference TRBV29-1 and TRBJ2-5, reads SAVISQKPSRDICQRGTSLTIQCQVDSQVTMMFWYRQQPGQSLTLIATANQGSEATYESGFVIDKFPISRPNLTFSTLTVSNMSPEDSSIYLCSVGQSQETQYFGPGTRLLVL.

A single count supports this clone. The chain has TRBV19 and TRBJ2-5; TRBD2 might be the D (6 bases). V was clipped by 3 bases and J by 5 bases, with 16 bases between them. Germline CDR1 reads LNHDA; CDR2 reads SQIVND (reference sequence). This CDR3 is 15 amino acids long. The CDR3 loop reads CASSIGNFAGETQYF. The CDR3 DNA reads TGTGCCAGTAGTATCGGCAACTTCGCGGGGGAGACCCAGTACTTC.

The V gene is TRBV7-9, the J gene TRBJ2-5, with D tentatively TRBD2 (6 bases). V dropped 1 base and J dropped 5 bases, with 8 bases sitting between them. The CDR3 runs 13 residues. Per the germline V gene, CDR1 is SEHNR and CDR2 is FQNEAQ (reference sequence). The CDR3 loop is CASSLGRGETQYF. The CDR3 bases are TGTGCCAGCAGCTTAGGACGGGGGGAGACCCAGTACTTC. The whole variable domain, filled in from reference TRBV7-9 and TRBJ2-5, reads DTGVSQNPRHKITKRGQNVTFRCDPISEHNRLYWYRQTLGQGPEFLTYFQNEAQLEKSRLLSDRFSAERPKGSFSTLEIQRTEQGDSAMYLCASSLGRGETQYFGPGTRLLVL.

V gene TRBV7-8 combines with J gene TRBJ1-1, with TRBD1 matching 11 bases. V gave up 0 bases and J gave up 6 bases; unmatched junction bases: 3. CDR3 length: 15 residues. In germline, CDR1 is SGHVS, CDR2 FQNEAQ. CDR3 nucleotide sequence: TGTGCCAGCAGCTTAGCGTGGGACAGGGGGGCTGAAGCTTTCTTT. Its protein is CASSLAWDRGAEAFF.

The chain uses TRBV2 and TRBJ1-5, with 7 bases identical to TRBD1. The germline gives CDR1 SNHLY, CDR2 FYNNEI. The CDR3 spans 15 residues. V was clipped by 3 bases and J by 7 bases; unmatched bases: 9. CDR3 sequence reads: CASSEGPRGSQPQHF. The DNA of the CDR3 is TGTGCCAGCAGTGAGGGGCCCAGGGGGTCACAGCCCCAGCATTTT.

The gene calls are TRBV28 and TRBJ1-2, with TRBD1 matching 8 bases. CDR3 length: 14 amino acids. The trim removed 4 bases at V and 2 bases at J, leaving 3 bases unmatched. Germline loops: CDR1 MDHEN, CDR2 SYDVKM. CDR3 in DNA: TGTGCCAGCAGTTCAAGGACAGGGAACTATGGCTACACCTTC. This gives the protein CASSSRTGNYGYTF.

V usage is TRBV6-5 and J usage is TRBJ1-3, with 7 nucleotides matching TRBD1. With V trimmed by 8 bases and J by 0 bases, 7 bases remained unmatched. Germline assignment: CDR1 MNHEY and CDR2 SVGAGI. The CDR3 sequence is 15 residues long. As DNA, the CDR3 is TGTGCCAGCGGGACAGCCGCAAACTCTGGAAACACCATATATTTT. Encoded protein: CASGTAANSGNTIYF.

V gene TRBV5-1 combines with J gene TRBJ1-2, with TRBD1 identical over 10 bases. The V gene's germline CDR1 is SGHRS and CDR2 YFSETQ. The CDR3 consists of 15 residues. With V trimmed by 4 bases and J by 6 bases, 9 bases remained unmatched. The CDR3 spells CASSIGTGEADGYTF. The DNA of the CDR3 is TGCGCCAGCAGCATAGGGACAGGGGAAGCGGATGGCTACACCTTC.

The gene calls are TRBV5-6 and TRBJ2-2; 8 bases map to TRBD1. CDR3 length: 14 residues. Germline V CDR1 and CDR2: SGHDT, YYEEEE. V shed 4 bases and J 7 bases; nucleotides not matched to a gene: 6. Here the CDR3 DNA reads TGTGCCAGCAGCCGGACAGGGCGGAGCGGGGAGCTGTTTTTT. It translates to CASSRTGRSGELFF.

V is TRBV7-9 and J is TRBJ1-1, with D possibly being TRBD1 (5 bases). V was trimmed by 5 bases and J by 8 bases, leaving 15 bases between them. The CDR3 has 13 residues. Germline V gene lookup returns CDR1 SEHNR and CDR2 FQNEAQ (reference sequence). CDR3 coding DNA: TGTGCCAGCAGCCCCCGGCAGGGTCTAGAAGCTTTCTTT. It specifies CASSPRQGLEAFF.

Turning to this clone: Other nucleotide sequences from this sample produce the same CDR3. V is TRBV3-1 (or the pseudogene TRBV3-2) and J is TRBJ1-1; unclear D gene. Germline lookup yields CDR1 LGHDT and CDR2 YNNKEL (reference sequence). There are 13 residues in the CDR3. V was clipped by 7 bases and J by 4 bases, with 13 bases between them. The CDR3 loop reads CASKEPAGTEAFF. The CDR3 DNA reads as TGTGCCAGCAAAGAGCCGGCGGGCACTGAAGCTTTCTTT.

The chain recombines TRBV10-3 with TRBJ1-2; 10 nucleotides match TRBD1. Germline CDR1 ENHRY, CDR2 SYGVKD. This CDR3 comprises 11 residues. V lost 8 bases and J lost 6; bases outside the gene matches: 0. CDR3 sequence reads: CAIGTGDGYTF. The CDR3 coding sequence is TGTGCCATCGGGACAGGGGATGGCTACACCTTC.

The chain combines TRBV6-6 with TRBJ1-5, with a weak D call TRBD1 (6 bases). Germline V gives CDR1 MNHNY, CDR2 SVGAGI (reference sequence). Trimming removed 6 bases from V and 3 bases from J, with 12 bases in between. CDR3 length: 14 residues. The CDR3 DNA reads as TGTGCCAGCAGCCACCGGGACACCAATCAGCCCCAGCATTTT. Protein product: CASSHRDTNQPQHF.

This rearrangement joins TRBV13 to TRBJ2-7; D perhaps matches TRBD1 (7 bases). V was clipped by 0 bases and J by 7 bases, with 13 bases between them. The CDR3 totals 14 residues. The germline CDR1 and CDR2 sequences are PRHDT and FYEKMQ (reference sequence). The CDR3 bases are TGTGCCAGCAGCTTAGGCGGAGGGACAGATGAGCAGTACTTC. Residues: CASSLGGGTDEQYF.

This rearrangement joins TRBV10-2 to TRBJ1-2; 7 bases match TRBD1. The CDR3 contains 14 residues. Per the germline V gene, CDR1 is WSHSY and CDR2 is SAAADI. V lost 2 bases, J lost 5 bases, and 5 bases stayed unmatched. The CDR3 reads CASSENRGVYGYTF. The CDR3 nucleotides are TGCGCCAGCAGTGAGAACAGGGGTGTATATGGCTACACCTTC.

CDR3 amino acids: CASSAMQGGKLFF. DNA for the CDR3: TGTGCCAGCAGTGCCATGCAGGGAGGAAAACTGTTTTTT. The genes are TRBV12-3 or TRBV12-4 and TRBJ1-4; D perhaps matches TRBD1 (5 bases). The CDR3 runs 13 residues. Trimming removed 5 bases from V and 10 bases from J, with 14 bases in between.

The chain joins TRBV7-9 to TRBJ2-7, with a tentative D call TRBD2 (5 bases). The CDR3 spans 15 residues. CDR1 SEHNR and CDR2 FQNEAQ come from the germline V gene (reference sequence). V lost 5 bases to trimming and J lost 0 bases, with 14 bases between them. The CDR3 bases are TGTGCCAGCAGCCCCAGCGGAGCTTTCTCCTACGAGCAGTACTTC. The encoded protein is CASSPSGAFSYEQYF.

The chain is built from TRBV27 and TRBJ1-1, with D unresolved. CDR3 length: 15 residues. Germline CDR1 MNHEY, CDR2 SMNVEV (reference sequence). Trimming took off 4 bases at V and 0 bases at J, with 12 bases between the two ends. The CDR3 coding sequence is TGTGCCAGCAGTTCCCCAGCAGGCCTGAACACTGAAGCTTTCTTT. This gives the protein CASSSPAGLNTEAFF.

The chain is built from TRBV6-5 and TRBJ2-7; 8 bases are shared with TRBD1. CDR1 is MNHEY and CDR2 is SVGAGI in the germline V gene. This CDR3 comprises 14 residues. V was clipped by 5 bases and J by 7 bases; unmatched bases: 10. The CDR3 reads CASSPYQGAYEQYF. CDR3 DNA sequence: TGTGCCAGCAGTCCCTATCAGGGGGCGTATGAGCAGTACTTC.

The gene calls are TRBV9 and TRBJ1-3, with a weak D call TRBD1 (5 bases). The germline V gene encodes CDR1 SGDLS and CDR2 YYNGEE. Trimming took off 0 bases at V and 0 bases at J, with 7 bases between the two ends. This CDR3 has 15 amino acids. The DNA of the CDR3 is TGTGCCAGCAGCGTAGGGGGCCCCTCTGGAAACACCATATATTTT. Protein product: CASSVGGPSGNTIYF.

The chain uses TRBV7-6 and TRBJ1-1; 8 nucleotides match TRBD1. Germline V lookup: CDR1 SGHVS, CDR2 FNYEAQ. The CDR3 runs 14 residues. Trimming took 6 bases from V and 0 from J; bases not matched to a gene: 3. DNA for the CDR3: TGTGCCAGCAGGTCGGGACAGGTGAACACTGAAGCTTTCTTT. The encoded protein is CASRSGQVNTEAFF. The variable domain in full, completed from reference TRBV7-6 and TRBJ1-1, reads GAGVSQSPRYKVTKRGQDVALRCDPISGHVSLYWYRQALGQGPEFLTYFNYEAQQDKSGLPNDRFSAERPEGSISTLTIQRTEQRDSAMYRCASRSGQVNTEAFFGQGTRLTVV.

CDR3 protein: CASSLMDRGDEQYF. For the CDR3, the DNA is TGTGCCAGCAGTTTAATGGACAGGGGCGACGAGCAGTACTTC. This chain uses TRBV28 with TRBJ2-7; the match to TRBD1 covers 9 bases. With 2 bases clipped from V and 5 bases from J, the junction kept 4 bases outside the gene matches. Germline values: CDR1 MDHEN, CDR2 SYDVKM. The CDR3 contains 14 residues.

This clone was counted only a few times. The V call is TRBV19, the J call TRBJ1-5; TRBD1 agrees at 10 bases. CDR1 and CDR2 (germline): LNHDA, SQIVND (reference sequence). The V gene end was trimmed by 6 bases and the J gene end by 3 bases; junction bases not matched to a gene: 8. The CDR3 length is 16 residues. This CDR3 reads CASRSGTGEANQPQHF. CDR3 DNA sequence: TGTGCCAGTAGATCCGGGACAGGGGAGGCCAATCAGCCCCAGCATTTT.